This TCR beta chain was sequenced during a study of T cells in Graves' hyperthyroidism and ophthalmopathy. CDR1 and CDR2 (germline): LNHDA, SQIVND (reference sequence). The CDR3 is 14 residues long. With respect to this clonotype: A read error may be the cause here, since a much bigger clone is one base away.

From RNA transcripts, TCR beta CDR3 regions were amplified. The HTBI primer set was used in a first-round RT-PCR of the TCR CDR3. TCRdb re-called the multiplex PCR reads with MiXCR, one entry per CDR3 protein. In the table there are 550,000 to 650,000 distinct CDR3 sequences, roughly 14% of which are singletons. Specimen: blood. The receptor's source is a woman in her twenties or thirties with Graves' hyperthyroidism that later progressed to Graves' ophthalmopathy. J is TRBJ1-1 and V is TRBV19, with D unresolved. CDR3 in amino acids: CVSSVGSSGTEAFF. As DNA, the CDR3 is TGTGTCAGTAGTGTTGGGTCCTCGGGCACTGAAGCTTTCTTT.